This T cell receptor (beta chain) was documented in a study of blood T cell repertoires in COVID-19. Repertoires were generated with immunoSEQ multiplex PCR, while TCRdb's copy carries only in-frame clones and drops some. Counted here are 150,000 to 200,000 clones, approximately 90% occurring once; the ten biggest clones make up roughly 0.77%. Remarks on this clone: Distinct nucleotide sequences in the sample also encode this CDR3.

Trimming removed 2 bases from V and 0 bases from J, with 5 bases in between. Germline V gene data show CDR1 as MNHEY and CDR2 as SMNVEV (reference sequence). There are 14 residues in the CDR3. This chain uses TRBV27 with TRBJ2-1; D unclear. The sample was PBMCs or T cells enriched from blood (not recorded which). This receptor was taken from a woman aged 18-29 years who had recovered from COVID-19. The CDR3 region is CASSLGSSYNEQFF. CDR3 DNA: TGTGCCAGCAGTTTAGGTAGCTCCTACAATGAGCAGTTCTTC.